This T cell receptor beta chain originates from a study of T cell repertoires in cytomegalovirus infection. Study as a whole: Signatures in public TCR beta sequences pointed to both CMV infection and matching HLA type.

Findings of the study overall: Cumulated frequencies of public TCR beta families served to identify carriers of CMV plus the relevant HLA. CMV-specific TCR beta clonotypes restricted by HLA-C were the ones dominating the ex vivo response.

This clonotype was recorded at least ten times. Its antigen is currently unknown. V shed 4 bases, J shed 4 bases, and the junction held 7 bases outside the gene matches. CDR3 size: 15 residues. Per the germline V gene, CDR1 is SGHRS and CDR2 is YFSETQ. TCRdb redid the calling of the reads with MiXCR, one entry per CDR3 protein. There are around 450,000 distinct CDR3 sequences in the sample; approximately 10% occur only once, and around 9.6% lies in the top ten. The V call is TRBV5-1, the J call TRBJ1-4; 7 positions agree with TRBD1. Sequenced input: PBMCs. The source of this sequence is a human donor in good health (CMV status not recorded). Some clones in this sample may be carry-over from other donors' samples. Here the CDR3 reads CASSPRDSRNEKLFF. In DNA form, the CDR3 reads TGCGCCAGCAGCCCTCGGGACAGCCGTAATGAAAAACTGTTTTTT.